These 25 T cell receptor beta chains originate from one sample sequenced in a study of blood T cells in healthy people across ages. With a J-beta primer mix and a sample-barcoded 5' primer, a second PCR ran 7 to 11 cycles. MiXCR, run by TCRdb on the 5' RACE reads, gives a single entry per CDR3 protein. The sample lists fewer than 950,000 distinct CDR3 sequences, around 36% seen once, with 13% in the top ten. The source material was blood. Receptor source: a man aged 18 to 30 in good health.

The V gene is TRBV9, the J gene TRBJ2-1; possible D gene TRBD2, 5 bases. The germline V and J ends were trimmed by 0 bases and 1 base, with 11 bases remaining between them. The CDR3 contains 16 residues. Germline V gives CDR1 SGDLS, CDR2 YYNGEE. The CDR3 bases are TGTGCCAGCAGCGTAGCTGCTAGAGGGTCCTACAATGAGCAGTTCTTC. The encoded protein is CASSVAARGSYNEQFF.

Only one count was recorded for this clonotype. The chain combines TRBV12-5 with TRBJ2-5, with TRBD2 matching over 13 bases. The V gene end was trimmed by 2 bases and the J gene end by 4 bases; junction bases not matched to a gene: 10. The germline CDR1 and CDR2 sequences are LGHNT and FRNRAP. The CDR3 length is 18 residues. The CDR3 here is CASGLSTTSGRSTETQYF. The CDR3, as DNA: TGTGCTAGTGGTTTGTCTACGACTAGCGGGAGGTCCACAGAGACCCAGTACTTC.

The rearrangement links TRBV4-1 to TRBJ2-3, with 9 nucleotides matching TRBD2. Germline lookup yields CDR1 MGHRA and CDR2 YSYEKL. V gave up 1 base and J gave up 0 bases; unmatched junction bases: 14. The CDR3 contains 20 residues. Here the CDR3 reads CASSQVYGTSSRKSTDTQYF. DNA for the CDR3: TGCGCCAGCAGCCAAGTGTACGGGACTAGCTCACGGAAGAGCACAGATACGCAGTATTTT.

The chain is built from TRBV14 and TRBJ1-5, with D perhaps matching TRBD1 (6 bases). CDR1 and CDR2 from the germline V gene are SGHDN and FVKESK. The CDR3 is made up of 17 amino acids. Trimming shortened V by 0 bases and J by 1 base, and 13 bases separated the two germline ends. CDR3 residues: CASSQERVGQSNQPQHF. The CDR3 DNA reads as TGTGCCAGCAGCCAAGAAAGGGTTGGACAGAGCAATCAGCCCCAGCATTTT.

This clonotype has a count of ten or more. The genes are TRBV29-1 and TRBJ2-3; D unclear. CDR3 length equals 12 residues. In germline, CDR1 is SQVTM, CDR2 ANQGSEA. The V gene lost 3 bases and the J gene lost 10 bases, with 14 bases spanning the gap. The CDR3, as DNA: TGCAGCGTTGAGTCAGATCCTCAGGCGCAGTATTTT. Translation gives CSVESDPQAQYF.

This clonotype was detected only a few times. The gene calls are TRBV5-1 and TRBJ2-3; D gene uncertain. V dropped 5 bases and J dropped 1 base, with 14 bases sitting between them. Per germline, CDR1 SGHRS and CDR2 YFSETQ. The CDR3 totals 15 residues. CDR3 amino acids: CASRYDTEGTDTQYF. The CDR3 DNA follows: TGCGCCAGCAGATACGATACTGAGGGCACAGATACGCAGTATTTT.

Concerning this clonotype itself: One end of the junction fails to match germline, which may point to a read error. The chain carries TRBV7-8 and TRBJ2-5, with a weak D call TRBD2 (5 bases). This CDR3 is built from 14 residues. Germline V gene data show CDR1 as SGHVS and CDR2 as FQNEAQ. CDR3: CASSLAGSQETRYF. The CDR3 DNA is TGTGCCAGCAGCTTAGCTGGGAGCCAAGAGACCCGGTACTTC.

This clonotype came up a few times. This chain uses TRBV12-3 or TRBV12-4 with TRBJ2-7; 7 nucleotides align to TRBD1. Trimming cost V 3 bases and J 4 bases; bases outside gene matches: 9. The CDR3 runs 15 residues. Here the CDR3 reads CASSFRDSLFYEQYF. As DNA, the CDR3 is TGTGCCAGCAGTTTCAGGGACAGCCTCTTTTACGAGCAGTACTTC.

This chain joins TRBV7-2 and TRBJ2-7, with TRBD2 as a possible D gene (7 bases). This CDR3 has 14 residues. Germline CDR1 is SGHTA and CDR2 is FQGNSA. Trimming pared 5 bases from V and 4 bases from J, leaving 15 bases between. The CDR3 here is CASSPAGAAYEQYF. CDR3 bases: TGTGCCAGCAGCCCGGCGGGGGCTGCATACGAGCAGTACTTC.

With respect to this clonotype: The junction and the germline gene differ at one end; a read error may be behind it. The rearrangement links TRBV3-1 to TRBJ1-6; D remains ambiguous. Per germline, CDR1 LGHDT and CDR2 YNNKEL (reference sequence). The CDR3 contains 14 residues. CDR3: CASSQVSGNSPPHF. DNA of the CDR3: TGTGCCAGCAGCCAAGTGTCCGGAAATTCACCCCCCCACTTT.

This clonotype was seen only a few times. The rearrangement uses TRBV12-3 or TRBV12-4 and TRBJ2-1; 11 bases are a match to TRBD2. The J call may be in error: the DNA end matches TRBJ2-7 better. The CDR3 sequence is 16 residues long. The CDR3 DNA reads TGTGCCAGCAGTGACGGGACTAGCGGCTCCTACAATGAGCAGTACTTC. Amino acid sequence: CASSDGTSGSYNEQYF.

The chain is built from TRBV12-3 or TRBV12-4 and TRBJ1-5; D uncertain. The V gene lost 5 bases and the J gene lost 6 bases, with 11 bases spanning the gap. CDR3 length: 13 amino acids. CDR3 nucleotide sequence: TGTGCCAGCAGTCAAGCTCTTAGTCAGCCCCAGCATTTT. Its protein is CASSQALSQPQHF.

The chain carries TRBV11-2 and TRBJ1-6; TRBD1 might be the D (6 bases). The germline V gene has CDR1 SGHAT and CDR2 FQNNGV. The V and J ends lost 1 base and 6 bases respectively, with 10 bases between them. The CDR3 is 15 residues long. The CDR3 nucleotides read TGTGCCAGCAGCTTAGCCTCAGGGGTTAATTCACCCCTCCACTTT. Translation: CASSLASGVNSPLHF.

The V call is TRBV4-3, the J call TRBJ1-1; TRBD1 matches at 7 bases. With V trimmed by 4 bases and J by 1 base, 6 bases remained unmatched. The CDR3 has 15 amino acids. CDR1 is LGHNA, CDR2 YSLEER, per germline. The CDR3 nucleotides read TGCGCCAGCAGCCGAGACGGGACAGAGAACACTGAAGCTTTCTTT. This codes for CASSRDGTENTEAFF.

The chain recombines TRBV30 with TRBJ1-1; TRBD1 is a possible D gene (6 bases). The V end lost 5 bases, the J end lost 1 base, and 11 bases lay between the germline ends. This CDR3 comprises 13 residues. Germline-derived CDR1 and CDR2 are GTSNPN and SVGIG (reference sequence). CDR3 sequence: CAWRGQPNTEAFF. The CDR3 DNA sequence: TGTGCCTGGCGAGGACAGCCGAACACTGAAGCTTTCTTT.

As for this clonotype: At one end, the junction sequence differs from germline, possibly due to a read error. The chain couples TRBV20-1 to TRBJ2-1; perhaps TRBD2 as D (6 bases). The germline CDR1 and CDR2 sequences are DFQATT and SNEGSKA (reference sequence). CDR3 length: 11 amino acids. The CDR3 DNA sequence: TGCAGTGCACCGGACTACGATGAGCAGTTCTTC. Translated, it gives CSAPDYDEQFF.

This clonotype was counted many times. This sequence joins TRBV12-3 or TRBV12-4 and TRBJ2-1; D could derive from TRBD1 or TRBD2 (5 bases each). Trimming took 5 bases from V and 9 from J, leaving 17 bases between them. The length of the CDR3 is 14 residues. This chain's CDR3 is CASSPGDALGEQFF. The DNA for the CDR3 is TGTGCCAGCAGTCCCGGGGACGCCCTCGGTGAGCAGTTCTTC.

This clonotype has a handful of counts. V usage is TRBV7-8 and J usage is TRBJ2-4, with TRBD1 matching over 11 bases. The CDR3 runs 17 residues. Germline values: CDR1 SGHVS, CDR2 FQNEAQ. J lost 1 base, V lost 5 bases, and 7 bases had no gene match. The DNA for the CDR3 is TGTGCCAGCAGCGCCGGGACAGGGGGAAGGGCCAAAAACATTCAGTACTTC. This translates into CASSAGTGGRAKNIQYF. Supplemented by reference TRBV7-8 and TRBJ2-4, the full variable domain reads GAGVSQSPRYKVAKRGQDVALRCDPISGHVSLFWYQQALGQGPEFLTYFQNEAQLDKSGLPSDRFFAERPEGSVSTLKIQRTQQEDSAVYLCASSAGTGGRAKNIQYFGAGTRLSVL.

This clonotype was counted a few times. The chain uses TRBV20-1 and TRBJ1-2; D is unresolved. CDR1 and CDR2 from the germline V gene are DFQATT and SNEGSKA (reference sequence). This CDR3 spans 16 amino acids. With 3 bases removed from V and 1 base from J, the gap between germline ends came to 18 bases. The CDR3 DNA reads TGCAGTGCTAGCCCCCTGGATGCAGGAAATAACTATGGCTACACCTTC. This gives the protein CSASPLDAGNNYGYTF.

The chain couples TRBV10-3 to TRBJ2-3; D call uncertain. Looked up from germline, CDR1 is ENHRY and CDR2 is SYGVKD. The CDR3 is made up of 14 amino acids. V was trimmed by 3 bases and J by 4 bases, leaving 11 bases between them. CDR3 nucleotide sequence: TGTGCCATCAGTGACGGATTAGGCCCAGATACGCAGTATTTT. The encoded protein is CAISDGLGPDTQYF.

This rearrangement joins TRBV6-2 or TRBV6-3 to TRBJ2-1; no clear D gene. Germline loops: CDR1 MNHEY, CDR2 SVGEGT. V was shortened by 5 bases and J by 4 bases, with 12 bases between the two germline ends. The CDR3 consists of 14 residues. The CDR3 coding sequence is TGTGCCAGCAGTAAAATTTTGGATTACAATGAGCAGTTCTTC. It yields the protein CASSKILDYNEQFF.

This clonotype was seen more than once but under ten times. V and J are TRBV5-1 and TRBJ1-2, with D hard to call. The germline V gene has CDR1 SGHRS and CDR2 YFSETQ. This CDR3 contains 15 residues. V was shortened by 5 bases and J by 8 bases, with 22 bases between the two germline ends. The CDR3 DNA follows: TGCGCCAGCAGGGCTCTCCTTTCCCCTGGAGACGGCTACACCTTC. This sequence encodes CASRALLSPGDGYTF. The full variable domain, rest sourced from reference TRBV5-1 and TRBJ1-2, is KAGVTQTPRYLIKTRGQQVTLSCSPISGHRSVSWYQQTPGQGLQFLFEYFSETQRNKGNFPGRFSGRQFSNSRSEMNVSTLELGDSALYLCASRALLSPGDGYTFGSGTRLTVV.

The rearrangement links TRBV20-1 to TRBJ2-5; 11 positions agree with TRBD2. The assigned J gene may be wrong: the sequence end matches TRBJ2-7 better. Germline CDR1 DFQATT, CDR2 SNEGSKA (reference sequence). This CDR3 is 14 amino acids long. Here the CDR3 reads CSATELAGVNEQYF. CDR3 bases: TGCAGTGCTACTGAACTAGCGGGAGTAAACGAGCAGTACTTC.

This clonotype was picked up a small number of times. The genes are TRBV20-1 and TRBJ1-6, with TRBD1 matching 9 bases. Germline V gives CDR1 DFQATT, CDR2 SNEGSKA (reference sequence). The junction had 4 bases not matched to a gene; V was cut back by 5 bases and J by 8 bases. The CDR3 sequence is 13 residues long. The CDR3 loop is CSAPRTGDSPLHF. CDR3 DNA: TGCAGTGCTCCCCGGACAGGGGATTCACCCCTCCACTTT.

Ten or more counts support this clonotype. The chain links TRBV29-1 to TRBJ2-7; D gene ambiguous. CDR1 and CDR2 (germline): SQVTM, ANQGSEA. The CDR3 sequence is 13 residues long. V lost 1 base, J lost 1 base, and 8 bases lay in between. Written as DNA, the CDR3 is TGCAGCGTTGAAGGGGTCGGATCCTACGAGCAGTACTTC. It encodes CSVEGVGSYEQYF.